These 23 T cell receptor beta chains came from one sample sequenced in a study of control samples from healthy donors and cancer patients. Sequenced by immunoSEQ multiplex PCR; TCRdb stores in-frame clones only, minus some. This table holds about 160,000 clones, approximately 93% found once. The sequenced sample was blood. The source of these receptors is a woman in her forties in good health.

In regard to this clone: Distinct nucleotide sequences in the sample also encode this CDR3. J is TRBJ1-1 and V is TRBV5-1; possible D gene TRBD1, 5 bases. Germline CDR1 SGHRS, CDR2 YFSETQ. The CDR3 runs to 15 residues. Trimming left V 0 bases short and J 0 bases short, with 9 bases between. The CDR3 nucleotides read TGCGCCAGCAGCTTGGGCGGGGGGATGAACACTGAAGCTTTCTTT. Protein: CASSLGGGMNTEAFF.

V is TRBV5-5 and J is TRBJ2-3; D gene unclear. CDR1 and CDR2 (germline): SGHKS, YYEKEE (reference sequence). V dropped 5 bases and J dropped 2 bases, with 6 bases sitting between them. The CDR3 extends over 12 amino acids. Here the CDR3 reads CASRYLTDTQYF. CDR3 bases: TGTGCCAGCAGATACCTCACAGATACGCAGTATTTT.

This clone showed up just once. Other nucleotide sequences from this sample produce the same CDR3. The chain has TRBV19 and TRBJ1-1, with D perhaps matching TRBD1 (5 bases). Germline CDR1 and CDR2: LNHDA and SQIVND (reference sequence). The CDR3 extends over 13 amino acids. V lost 3 bases to trimming and J lost 4 bases, with 9 bases between them. The DNA of the CDR3 is TGTGCCAGTAGTATTGGTAGGGGCACTGAAGCTTTCTTT. It codes for CASSIGRGTEAFF.

The genes are TRBV7-2 and TRBJ1-3, with D maybe TRBD1 (6 bases). The CDR3 runs to 14 residues. Germline V CDR1 and CDR2: SGHTA, FQGNSA. V lost 6 bases and J lost 1, with 10 bases in between. The CDR3: CASRPGASGNTIYF. The DNA for the CDR3 is TGTGCCAGCAGACCAGGGGCATCTGGAAACACCATATATTTT.

This clone was picked up one time. The CDR3 nucleotides read TGTGCCAGCAGCTTGGATCTAGCGGGGTTTAGGGAGACCCAGTACTTC. Amino acids: CASSLDLAGFRETQYF. The chain is built from TRBV5-4 and TRBJ2-5; 9 bases align to TRBD2. J was trimmed by 5 bases and V by 0 bases; bases with no gene match: 8. CDR1 and CDR2 from the germline V gene are SGHNT and YYREEE (reference sequence). This CDR3 is 16 amino acids long. The full variable domain, completed using reference TRBV5-4 and TRBJ2-5, is ETGVTQSPTHLIKTRGQQVTLRCSSQSGHNTVSWYQQALGQGPQFIFQYYREEENGRGNFPPRFSGLQFPNYSSELNVNALELDDSALYLCASSLDLAGFRETQYFGPGTRLLVL.

This clone was observed once. The chain joins TRBV5-4 to TRBJ1-1; weak D call: TRBD1 (5 bases). The CDR3 length is 15 residues. Per the germline V gene, CDR1 is SGHNT and CDR2 is YYREEE (reference sequence). Trimming pared 0 bases from V and 4 bases from J, leaving 13 bases between. CDR3 in amino acids: CASSLGSGIVTEAFF. CDR3 coding DNA: TGTGCCAGCAGCTTGGGGTCAGGGATAGTCACTGAAGCTTTCTTT.

V and J are TRBV5-1 and TRBJ1-2, with D unclear. The germline V gene has CDR1 SGHRS and CDR2 YFSETQ. The V and J ends lost 4 bases and 3 bases respectively, with 13 bases between them. The CDR3 is 14 amino acids. The chain's CDR3 is CASSDREGHYGYTF. CDR3 sequence (DNA): TGCGCCAGCAGCGATAGGGAGGGCCACTATGGCTACACCTTC. Using reference TRBV5-1 and TRBJ1-2 for the parts outside the CDR3, the full variable domain is KAGVTQTPRYLIKTRGQQVTLSCSPISGHRSVSWYQQTPGQGLQFLFEYFSETQRNKGNFPGRFSGRQFSNSRSEMNVSTLELGDSALYLCASSDREGHYGYTFGSGTRLTVV.

This clone was found once. The V and J genes are TRBV2 and TRBJ2-1; 10 bases are a match to TRBD2. This CDR3 is built from 15 residues. V shed 2 bases and J 9 bases; nucleotides not matched to a gene: 7. The germline V gene has CDR1 SNHLY and CDR2 FYNNEI. CDR3 coding DNA: TGTGCCAGCAGTGAAAGAGCGGGAGGGCGGGGTGAGCAGTTCTTC. Its protein product is CASSERAGGRGEQFF.

The chain links TRBV27 to TRBJ2-6; D is uncertain. CDR1 MNHEY and CDR2 SMNVEV come from the germline V gene (reference sequence). The CDR3 length is 13 residues. The V gene lost 2 bases and the J gene lost 2 bases, with 1 base spanning the gap. The CDR3 region is CASSLTGANVLTF. CDR3 coding DNA: TGTGCCAGCAGTTTAACTGGGGCCAACGTCCTGACTTTC.

This chain uses TRBV4-3 with TRBJ1-3; D is possibly TRBD1 (6 bases). There are 19 residues in the CDR3. Germline loops: CDR1 LGHNA, CDR2 YSLEER. With 4 bases removed from V and 0 bases from J, the gap between germline ends came to 22 bases. DNA for the CDR3: TGCGCCAGCAGCCTTGCAGTTGGGGGCCTCGGACCCTCTGGAAACACCATATATTTT. Encoded protein: CASSLAVGGLGPSGNTIYF.

The chain links TRBV27 to TRBJ2-5; D unresolved. The CDR3 length is 11 residues. V shed 2 bases and J shed 7 bases, with 5 bases lying between them. The germline gives CDR1 MNHEY, CDR2 SMNVEV (reference sequence). The CDR3 coding sequence is TGTGCCAGCAGTTTAAGTGGGACCCAGTACTTC. It yields the protein CASSLSGTQYF.

This chain links TRBV25-1 with TRBJ1-4, with D possibly matching TRBD1 (6 bases). The CDR3 extends over 14 amino acids. The V gene lost 7 bases and the J gene lost 0 bases, with 9 bases spanning the gap. Germline CDR1 MGHDK, CDR2 SYGVNS. The CDR3: CASKTGTTNEKLFF. In DNA, the CDR3 is TGTGCCAGCAAAACAGGGACAACTAATGAAAAACTGTTTTTT.

The gene calls are TRBV19 and TRBJ1-2; D ambiguous. Germline CDR1 LNHDA, CDR2 SQIVND (reference sequence). The CDR3 sequence is 15 residues long. With 4 bases removed from V and 0 bases from J, the gap between germline ends came to 12 bases. CDR3 protein: CASSTPGKSNYGYTF. In nucleotides, the CDR3 is TGTGCCAGTAGTACACCAGGAAAGTCTAACTATGGCTACACCTTC.

The rearrangement uses TRBV2 and TRBJ2-5; tentatively, D is TRBD1 (5 bases). V lost 8 bases, J lost 5 bases, and 15 bases lay in between. This CDR3 is built from 13 residues. Germline CDR1 is SNHLY and CDR2 is FYNNEI. CDR3 residues: CASDTQGLETQYF. The CDR3 bases are TGTGCCAGCGACACCCAGGGTTTGGAGACCCAGTACTTC.

The chain employs TRBV7-8 and TRBJ1-5, with TRBD1 as a possible D gene (5 bases). This CDR3 comprises 15 residues. Per the germline V gene, CDR1 is SGHVS and CDR2 is FQNEAQ. The V and J ends lost 2 bases and 4 bases respectively, with 12 bases between them. The CDR3 bases are TGTGCCAGCAGCTTACCGACAGAAAATAATCAGCCCCAGCATTTT. Amino acid sequence: CASSLPTENNQPQHF. Drawing the rest from reference TRBV7-8 and TRBJ1-5, the complete variable domain is GAGVSQSPRYKVAKRGQDVALRCDPISGHVSLFWYQQALGQGPEFLTYFQNEAQLDKSGLPSDRFFAERPEGSVSTLKIQRTQQEDSAVYLCASSLPTENNQPQHFGDGTRLSIL.

The chain carries TRBV9 and TRBJ2-5, with D perhaps assigned TRBD1 or TRBD2 (5 bases each). V lost 5 bases and J 1 base, leaving 15 bases between the germline ends. The CDR3 has 15 residues. Germline V gene lookup returns CDR1 SGDLS and CDR2 YYNGEE. DNA for the CDR3: TGTGCCAGCAGTGGGGGAGACTTGTTCCAAGAGACCCAGTACTTC. It encodes CASSGGDLFQETQYF.

The DNA for the CDR3 is TGTGCCTGGGCCGGAGATAGCAATCAGCCCCAGCATTTT. Its protein is CAWAGDSNQPQHF. V usage is TRBV30 and J usage is TRBJ1-5; D unresolved. Germline V CDR1 and CDR2: GTSNPN, SVGIG (reference sequence). Trimming removed 5 bases from V and 0 bases from J, with 8 bases in between. This CDR3 comprises 13 residues.

The chain has TRBV5-1 and TRBJ1-1; the D is unclear. CDR1 and CDR2 (germline): SGHRS, YFSETQ. V was clipped by 2 bases and J by 1 base, with 6 bases between them. CDR3 length: 13 residues. Here the CDR3 DNA reads TGCGCCAGCAGCTTCGTAAGGAACACTGAAGCTTTCTTT. It codes for CASSFVRNTEAFF.

V and J are TRBV11-3 and TRBJ2-2; tentatively, D is TRBD2 (6 bases). The V gene lost 1 base and the J gene lost 7 bases, with 10 bases spanning the gap. The CDR3 is made up of 14 amino acids. CDR1 is SGHNT and CDR2 is YENEEA in the germline V gene. The chain's CDR3 is CASSLGRGVGELFF. DNA of the CDR3: TGTGCCAGCAGCTTAGGGAGGGGTGTCGGGGAGCTGTTTTTT.

V gene TRBV10-1 combines with J gene TRBJ1-1; a weak D match, TRBD1 (5 bases). V was clipped by 4 bases and J by 1 base, with 10 bases between them. CDR3 size: 14 residues. CDR1 is WNHNN and CDR2 is SYGVQD in the germline V gene (reference sequence). For the CDR3, the DNA is TGCGCCAGCAGTGTAGGGACGGCGAACACTGAAGCTTTCTTT. Protein: CASSVGTANTEAFF.

The rearrangement joins TRBV20-1 to TRBJ2-6; 9 bases align to TRBD1. Germline assignment: CDR1 DFQATT and CDR2 SNEGSKA (reference sequence). Trimming took 3 bases from V and 2 from J; bases not matched to a gene: 5. The CDR3 has 16 amino acids. CDR3 sequence: CSASPGTGTGANVLTF. In DNA, the CDR3 is TGCAGTGCTAGTCCCGGGACAGGGACTGGGGCCAACGTCCTGACTTTC.

This chain uses TRBV2 with TRBJ2-5, with 8 nucleotides matching TRBD1. Unmatched junction bases numbered 15, after V lost 11 bases and J lost 1 base. This CDR3 region has 16 residues. Germline V gene lookup returns CDR1 SNHLY and CDR2 FYNNEI. CDR3 bases: TGTGCCTCAGTCCGGGGGCGAACAGGGGGCCAAGAGACCCAGTACTTC. It codes for CASVRGRTGGQETQYF. The full variable domain, with the rest looked up from reference TRBV2 and TRBJ2-5, is EPEVTQTPSHQVTQMGQEVILRCVPISNHLYFYWYRQILGQKVEFLVSFYNNEISEKSEIFDDQFSVERPDGSNFTLKIRSTKLEDSAMYFCASVRGRTGGQETQYFGPGTRLLVL.

The chain employs TRBV9 and TRBJ2-4, with 9 bases lining up with TRBD1. Germline V lookup: CDR1 SGDLS, CDR2 YYNGEE. V gave up 4 bases and J gave up 2 bases; unmatched junction bases: 4. The CDR3 sequence is 15 residues long. As DNA, the CDR3 is TGTGCCAGCAGCACCGGGACAGGGTCCAAAAACATTCAGTACTTC. Amino acid sequence: CASSTGTGSKNIQYF.